This TCR beta chain was recovered during a study of response to subunit inactivated influenza vaccine. MiXCR, applied by TCRdb to the RT-PCR reads, yields one record per CDR3 protein. The profile shows roughly 700,000 distinct CDR3 sequences, around 14% of them singletons. The receptor was derived from a man aged 45-65 years who received an inactivated influenza vaccine. This material consisted of PBMCs from blood, taken roughly 2 weeks before vaccination.

The CDR3 nucleotides read TGTGCCAGCAGCTTATACCCACGGTATGAGCAGTTCTTC. This translates into CASSLYPRYEQFF. J is TRBJ2-1 and V is TRBV7-3; D call uncertain. Per the germline V gene, CDR1 is SGHTA and CDR2 is FQGTGA. This CDR3 spans 13 amino acids. The V end lost 2 bases, the J end lost 8 bases, and 10 bases lay between the germline ends.